This entry is about one T cell receptor beta chain. Its matching antigen is unknown. The assay was immunoSEQ multiplex PCR, and TCRdb's table has in-frame clones only and misses some. This table has approximately 73,000 clones, roughly 78% appearing once. The entry originates in a study of T cell repertoires and HLA-DP antigens. For the study at large: Donors were two male and one female, aged 18-to-29 to 60-to-69. Study outcomes and limitations: Against one allele, clones undetected before culture averaged approximately 35%; against the other, 50.6%.

CDR3 length equals 13 residues. Germline CDR1 is SGHTA and CDR2 is FQGNSA. Trimming at V came to 6 bases and at J to 6 bases, leaving 4 bases not matched to a gene. The source material was CD4+ T cells from PBMCs. The receptor's source is a man between 60 and 70 years old in good health and CMV-seronegative. This sequence joins TRBV7-2 and TRBJ2-2, with 7 bases fitting TRBD1. The CDR3 DNA reads as TGTGCCAGCAGGCCGACAGGGCCCGGGGAGCTGTTTTTT. As protein: CASRPTGPGELFF.